The 10 T cell receptor beta chains below were found in one sample sequenced in a study of blood T cell repertoires in COVID-19. TCRdb's copy holds only in-frame clones and misses some; the assay was immunoSEQ multiplex PCR. The sample contains around 250,000 clones, over 80% of which appear only once. Sequencing was carried out using PBMCs or T cells enriched from blood (not recorded which). These TCRs come from a human donor in a cohort exposed to, infected with or recovered from COVID-19 (not recorded which). The donor label of this sample is uncertain.

The chain has TRBV6-5 and TRBJ2-4, with TRBD1 identical over 8 bases. V lost 11 bases, J lost 0 bases, and 9 bases stayed unmatched. CDR1 is MNHEY, CDR2 SVGAGI, per germline. This CDR3 contains 15 residues. CDR3 loop: CASSGTGLAKNIQYF. DNA for the CDR3: TGTGCCTCCTCCGGGACAGGACTAGCCAAAAACATTCAGTACTTC.

This chain joins TRBV27 and TRBJ2-1; tentative D call: TRBD2 (5 bases). Trimming cost V 4 bases and J 4 bases, with 20 bases left between them. Germline lookup yields CDR1 MNHEY and CDR2 SMNVEV (reference sequence). There are 17 residues in the CDR3. CDR3 loop: CASSSPLRGKGYNEQFF. CDR3 DNA: TGTGCCAGCAGTTCCCCCTTGAGAGGGAAAGGGTACAATGAGCAGTTCTTC.

The chain uses TRBV2 and TRBJ2-3; D possibly corresponds to TRBD1 (6 bases). Germline V lookup: CDR1 SNHLY, CDR2 FYNNEI. V lost 4 bases and J lost 0, with 8 bases in between. The CDR3 extends over 14 amino acids. In DNA, the CDR3 is TGTGCCAGCAGTGCGGACAGTAGCACAGATACGCAGTATTTT. Amino acids: CASSADSSTDTQYF.

The genes are TRBV6-2 or TRBV6-3 and TRBJ2-1, with TRBD2 matching 8 bases. The trim removed 0 bases at V and 5 bases at J, leaving 3 bases unmatched. The CDR3 has 15 amino acids. The germline gives CDR1 MNHEY, CDR2 SVGEGT. CDR3 DNA sequence: TGTGCCAGCAGTTACTCGGCGGGGGGAAACAATGAGCAGTTCTTC. Residues: CASSYSAGGNNEQFF.

The J gene is TRBJ2-2, the V gene TRBV12-5; unclear D gene. The CDR3 runs 14 residues. CDR1 is LGHNT and CDR2 is FRNRAP in the germline V gene. V was pared by 4 bases and J by 3 bases, with 9 bases between. The CDR3 is CASGSYSDTGELFF. In nucleotides, the CDR3 is TGTGCTAGTGGTTCCTACAGTGACACCGGGGAGCTGTTTTTT.

The rearrangement links TRBV3-1 (or the pseudogene TRBV3-2) to TRBJ1-2; TRBD1 agrees at 9 bases. This CDR3 contains 15 residues. Germline CDR1 is LGHDT and CDR2 is YNNKEL (reference sequence). The V segment lost 3 bases and the J segment 1 base; nucleotides outside the gene matches: 3. CDR3 bases: TGTGCCAGCAGCCACCGGACAGGGGTTAACTATGGCTACACCTTC. Translated, it gives CASSHRTGVNYGYTF.

The chain links TRBV18 to TRBJ2-5, with TRBD2 as a possible D gene (5 bases). This CDR3 has 13 residues. Trimming removed 3 bases at V and 5 bases at J, with 10 bases between. Germline lookup yields CDR1 KGHSH and CDR2 LQKENI. The CDR3 protein is CASSPEEVETQYF. As DNA, the CDR3 is TGTGCCAGCTCACCGGAGGAGGTTGAGACCCAGTACTTC.

The chain joins TRBV7-2 to TRBJ2-7, with a weak D call TRBD1 (5 bases). The CDR3 consists of 14 residues. V lost 1 base to trimming and J lost 4 bases, with 11 bases between them. Germline-derived CDR1 and CDR2 are SGHTA and FQGNSA. The CDR3 sequence is CASSLDGASYEQYF. CDR3 coding DNA: TGTGCCAGCAGCTTAGATGGGGCGTCGTACGAGCAGTACTTC. Looking up the rest from reference TRBV7-2 and TRBJ2-7 gives the full variable domain: GAGVSQSPSNKVTEKGKDVELRCDPISGHTALYWYRQSLGQGLEFLIYFQGNSAPDKSGLPSDRFSAERTGGSVSTLTIQRTQQEDSAVYLCASSLDGASYEQYFGPGTRLTVT.

The CDR3 is CASAYHQVGTDTQYF. Here the CDR3 DNA reads TGTGCCAGCGCCTACCACCAGGTTGGCACAGATACGCAGTATTTT. The chain combines TRBV5-4 with TRBJ2-3, with unresolved D. The CDR3 covers 15 residues. V gave up 7 bases and J gave up 1 base, with 16 bases separating them. The V gene's germline CDR1 is SGHNT and CDR2 YYREEE (reference sequence). Full variable domain (rest looked up from reference TRBV5-4 and TRBJ2-3): ETGVTQSPTHLIKTRGQQVTLRCSSQSGHNTVSWYQQALGQGPQFIFQYYREEENGRGNFPPRFSGLQFPNYSSELNVNALELDDSALYLCASAYHQVGTDTQYFGPGTRLTVL.

The chain recombines TRBV24-1 with TRBJ2-3; D is possibly TRBD2 (5 bases). CDR3 length: 14 amino acids. The V and J ends lost 2 bases and 6 bases respectively, with 11 bases between them. CDR1 is KGHDR and CDR2 is SFDVKD in the germline V gene. The CDR3 is CATSDWELGDTQYF. For the CDR3, the DNA is TGTGCCACCAGTGATTGGGAGTTAGGGGATACGCAGTATTTT.